This record concerns one TCR beta chain sequence. Its antigen is not known. This sample was included in a study of T cells in localized non-small cell lung cancer. Study-level points and caveats: A denser population of T cells in blood accompanied longer overall survival. Uninvolved adjacent lung had the highest recorded T cell clonality, with tumor below it. One tumor region alone was sequenced, and heterogeneity therefore remains possible. A median around 57 of the top 100 tumor clones appeared in adjacent lung.

V shed 6 bases, J shed 3 bases, and the junction held 9 bases outside the gene matches. In germline, CDR1 is KGHSH, CDR2 LQKENI. CDR3 length: 15 residues. Generated by immunoSEQ multiplex PCR, the TCRdb table keeps only in-frame clones and is missing some. Of just over 4,000 clones in the sample, about two fifths are singletons; the top ten hold around 6%. The sequencing used lung tumor tissue, collected before any cancer treatment. The J gene is TRBJ2-7, the V gene TRBV18, with 9 bases lining up with TRBD1. The origin of this receptor is a woman aged 40 to 75 with stage I lung adenocarcinoma. The CDR3 bases are TGTGCCAGCTCCCCCCCCCTGACAGGGGGCTACGAGCAGTACTTC. Protein product: CASSPPLTGGYEQYF.